A selection of T cell receptor beta chains follows, all from one sample in a study of T cell responses to AZD1222 COVID-19 vaccine. TCRdb's table, derived via immunoSEQ multiplex PCR, lists solely in-frame clones and lacks some. Of approximately 160,000 clones in the sample, approximately 89% were seen once. The starting material was peripheral blood, obtained on day 0 of MenACWY control vaccination. The source is an adult in good health. The CDR3 runs from the conserved cysteine through the conserved F or W. D genes are given only for firm matches. Not all rows give a size; the values are once, few, many and, for expanded clones, a class.

CDR3 DNA | CDR3 protein | clone size | J gene | V gene | D gene
TGTGCCAGCAGTTTATCTTTTGGGGGACAGCCAAATCAGCCCCAGCATTTT | CASSLSFGGQPNQPQHF | - | TRBJ1-5 | TRBV28 | TRBD1
TGCGCCAGCAGCACCGGGGAAGGGGGGTATGGCTACACCTTC | CASSTGEGGYGYTF | few | TRBJ1-2 | TRBV5-1 | -
TGCGCCAGCAGCCCACCAAAATATCCAACTAATGAAAAACTGTTTTTT | CASSPPKYPTNEKLFF | - | TRBJ1-4 | TRBV4-1 | -
TGTGCCAGCAGCGTAGACCAGGCCTACGAGCAGTACTTC | CASSVDQAYEQYF | few | TRBJ2-7 | TRBV9 | -
TGTGCCAGTAGCCCCCCGGGTCGACTCGCCGGCTACACCTTC | CASSPPGRLAGYTF | - | TRBJ1-2 | TRBV19 | -
TGCGCCAGCAGCTTGCCTACAGGGGGAGAGACTGAAGCTTTCTTT | CASSLPTGGETEAFF | - | TRBJ1-1 | TRBV5-1 | TRBD1
TGTGCCAGCAGCGAGGGGGCCCCAGGAGCCCAGTACTTC | CASSEGAPGAQYF | - | TRBJ2-5 | TRBV13 | TRBD1
TGTGCCAGCAGATCAGGACTAGCGGGAGGGGTCGGGGAGCTGTTTTTT | CASRSGLAGGVGELFF | - | TRBJ2-2 | TRBV28 | TRBD2
TGCGCCAGCAGCCCCCCTGGACAGGCCGGAACCGGGGAGCTGTTTTTT | CASSPPGQAGTGELFF | - | TRBJ2-2 | TRBV5-1 | TRBD1
TGTGCCACCAGTGACCCTCCGGGAGATCAGACGAATGAGCAGTTCTTC | CATSDPPGDQTNEQFF | once | TRBJ2-1 | TRBV24-1 | -